The 29 T cell receptor beta chains presented below share a single source sample, sequenced in a study of blood T cell repertoires in COVID-19. Libraries were prepared by immunoSEQ multiplex PCR; TCRdb keeps only in-frame clonotypes and omits some of them. The sample has around 300,000 clones, around 90% seen once. The sample taken for sequencing was peripheral blood. The receptors were gathered from a man aged 18 to 29 with active or convalescent COVID-19.

V and J are TRBV5-1 and TRBJ2-3; 13 nucleotides align to TRBD2. CDR3 size: 16 residues. The V segment lost 4 bases and the J segment 2 bases; nucleotides outside the gene matches: 4. Looked up from germline, CDR1 is SGHRS and CDR2 is YFSETQ. The CDR3 here is CASSTGLAGITDTQYF. The CDR3, as DNA: TGCGCCAGCAGCACGGGACTAGCGGGAATCACAGATACGCAGTATTTT.

The table lists this clone with a count of one. The chain joins TRBV2 to TRBJ1-2; D unclear. Per germline, CDR1 SNHLY and CDR2 FYNNEI. The CDR3 is 14 amino acids. The CDR3, as DNA: TGTGCTGCAATTTTTGAGGTTCCCTTTGATGGCTACACCTTC. Translated, it gives CAAIFEVPFDGYTF.

The chain is built from TRBV5-1 and TRBJ1-2; D uncertain. Germline V gene lookup returns CDR1 SGHRS and CDR2 YFSETQ. Between the trimmed V and J ends, which lost 2 bases and 3 bases, there was a span of 5 bases. The CDR3 consists of 12 residues. Here the CDR3 reads CASSFGDYGYTF. CDR3 bases: TGCGCCAGCAGCTTCGGAGACTATGGCTACACCTTC.

The rearrangement uses TRBV25-1 and TRBJ2-5; TRBD1 aligns across 7 bases. The V and J ends lost 7 bases and 9 bases, in that order; junction bases with no gene match: 26. The V gene's germline CDR1 is MGHDK and CDR2 SYGVNS. This CDR3 region has 18 residues. The CDR3 bases are TGTGCCAGCACTGGGGAAAGAGGACAGGAGCACCACCAAGTGGCCCAGTACTTC. It codes for CASTGERGQEHHQVAQYF. Full variable domain (rest looked up from reference TRBV25-1 and TRBJ2-5): EADIYQTPRYLVIGTGKKITLECSQTMGHDKMYWYQQDPGMELHLIHYSYGVNSTEKGDLSSESTVSRIRTEHFPLTLESARPSHTSQYLCASTGERGQEHHQVAQYFGPGTRLLVL.

The V call is TRBV25-1, the J call TRBJ1-2; D is uncertain. The CDR3 is 17 amino acids. Looked up from germline, CDR1 is MGHDK and CDR2 is SYGVNS. The V and J ends lost 4 bases and 2 bases respectively, with 20 bases between them. This CDR3 reads CASSGPQGTTGNYGYTF. The CDR3 DNA sequence: TGTGCCAGCAGTGGCCCGCAAGGAACAACGGGGAACTATGGCTACACCTTC.

The genes are TRBV7-3 and TRBJ2-2, with 11 nucleotides matching TRBD2. CDR1 SGHTA and CDR2 FQGTGA come from the germline V gene. The CDR3 has 15 amino acids. V was pared by 1 base and J by 9 bases, with 4 bases of the junction left unmatched. The chain's CDR3 is CASSLIAGGPWELFF. CDR3 coding DNA: TGTGCCAGCAGCTTAATAGCGGGAGGGCCCTGGGAGCTGTTTTTT.

This clone was seen a single time. This rearrangement joins TRBV4-1 to TRBJ2-7, with TRBD2 matching 7 bases. The CDR3 spans 13 residues. Germline trimming cut 1 base from V and 5 bases from J; bases unmatched to any gene: 2. The V gene's germline CDR1 is MGHRA and CDR2 YSYEKL. The CDR3 coding sequence is TGCGCCAGCAGCCAAGTGGGACTACACGAGCAGTACTTC. This gives the protein CASSQVGLHEQYF.

This chain links TRBV5-1 with TRBJ1-1, with D maybe TRBD1 (6 bases). The germline V gene encodes CDR1 SGHRS and CDR2 YFSETQ. The CDR3 covers 13 residues. V shed 5 bases and J shed 2 bases, with 10 bases lying between them. The CDR3 is CASRWDTNTEAFF. CDR3 DNA sequence: TGCGCCAGCAGATGGGACACCAACACTGAAGCTTTCTTT.

The genes are TRBV28 and TRBJ2-1; the match to TRBD2 covers 13 bases. This CDR3 spans 18 amino acids. Per germline, CDR1 MDHEN and CDR2 SYDVKM. The V segment lost 3 bases and the J segment 4 bases; nucleotides outside the gene matches: 9. The CDR3 nucleotides read TGTGCCAGCAGTTTGCTAGGACTAGCGGGAGTAGGATACAATGAGCAGTTCTTC. This translates into CASSLLGLAGVGYNEQFF.

The chain couples TRBV6-2 or TRBV6-3 to TRBJ1-2; TRBD1 matches 7 bases. J gave up 3 bases and V 5 bases, and 9 bases lay outside the gene matches. This CDR3 has 15 residues. Germline V gene data show CDR1 as MNHEY and CDR2 as SVGEGT. For the CDR3, the DNA is TGTGCCAGCAGTCCCCTGCGACAGGGTTACTATGGCTACACCTTC. As protein: CASSPLRQGYYGYTF.

CDR3: CASSWGGRERKEQFF. The CDR3 nucleotides read TGTGCCAGCAGCTGGGGGGGTCGGGAGAGGAAGGAGCAGTTCTTC. The chain links TRBV28 to TRBJ2-1; 7 bases are shared with TRBD2. Trimming took 6 bases from V and 10 from J; bases not matched to a gene: 15. The CDR3 consists of 15 residues. Germline CDR1 reads MDHEN; CDR2 reads SYDVKM.

This clone was recorded only once. This chain links TRBV4-1 with TRBJ2-1, with TRBD2 identical over 7 bases. J was trimmed by 6 bases and V by 3 bases; bases with no gene match: 8. CDR1 is MGHRA, CDR2 YSYEKL, per germline. The CDR3 runs 15 residues. The CDR3 reads CASSQARGTPNEQFF. In DNA form, the CDR3 reads TGCGCCAGCAGCCAGGCGCGGGGGACTCCCAATGAGCAGTTCTTC.

This chain connects TRBV28 to TRBJ1-5; 10 bases agree with TRBD1. Per germline, CDR1 MDHEN and CDR2 SYDVKM. V lost 3 bases to trimming and J lost 6 bases; unmatched junction nucleotides: 11. This CDR3 contains 17 residues. The CDR3 DNA is TGTGCCAGCAGTTTGGGGACAGGGGTTGGCGGGAGTCAGCCCCAGCATTTT. Protein product: CASSLGTGVGGSQPQHF.

The rearrangement links TRBV25-1 to TRBJ1-1; the D is unclear. In germline, CDR1 is MGHDK, CDR2 SYGVNS. V gave up 5 bases and J gave up 2 bases, with 6 bases separating them. The CDR3 length is 12 residues. The CDR3 protein is CASSLLNTEAFF. The CDR3 DNA reads TGTGCCAGCAGTCTTCTAAACACTGAAGCTTTCTTT.

The gene calls are TRBV7-2 and TRBJ1-4, with D possibly TRBD1 on 5 matching bases. Trimming stripped 1 base from V and 10 bases from J, with 10 bases between. This CDR3 comprises 13 residues. CDR1 is SGHTA, CDR2 FQGNSA, per germline. The CDR3 nucleotides are TGTGCCAGCAGCTTAGGGGGCCAACGAAAACTGTTTTTT. Translating it yields CASSLGGQRKLFF.

The V gene is TRBV29-1, the J gene TRBJ2-7; 10 nucleotides align to TRBD2. Germline lookup yields CDR1 SQVTM and CDR2 ANQGSEA. Trimming cost V 6 bases and J 0 bases; bases outside gene matches: 14. CDR3 size: 17 residues. The CDR3 DNA reads as TGCAGCGTCGTAGAGCGGGAGGGTCGTCATTTCTCCTACGAGCAGTACTTC. Protein product: CSVVEREGRHFSYEQYF.

This chain joins TRBV6-2 or TRBV6-3 and TRBJ2-7; tentative D call: TRBD2 (5 bases). This CDR3 has 12 residues. Germline lookup yields CDR1 MNHEY and CDR2 SVGEGT. Trimming left V 2 bases short and J 5 bases short, with 7 bases between. CDR3 sequence reads: CASSYDSDEQYF. The DNA for the CDR3 is TGTGCCAGCAGTTACGATAGCGACGAGCAGTACTTC.

This chain uses TRBV7-6 with TRBJ2-1; 9 bases agree with TRBD1. Trimming took 5 bases from V and 6 from J; bases not matched to a gene: 8. The CDR3 covers 15 residues. From germline, CDR1 is SGHVS and CDR2 FNYEAQ. The CDR3 sequence is CASSPQTTGGNEQFF. The CDR3 nucleotides read TGTGCCAGCAGCCCCCAGACGACAGGGGGCAATGAGCAGTTCTTC. The entire variable domain, with the rest obtained from reference TRBV7-6 and TRBJ2-1, is as follows: GAGVSQSPRYKVTKRGQDVALRCDPISGHVSLYWYRQALGQGPEFLTYFNYEAQQDKSGLPNDRFSAERPEGSISTLTIQRTEQRDSAMYRCASSPQTTGGNEQFFGPGTRLTVL.

The V and J genes are TRBV9 and TRBJ2-3, with 10 bases that match TRBD2. The CDR3 has 15 residues. Germline V gene lookup returns CDR1 SGDLS and CDR2 YYNGEE. Germline trimming cut 3 bases from V and 6 bases from J; bases unmatched to any gene: 7. The CDR3 loop reads CASSEREGLSDTQYF. The CDR3 region has the DNA TGTGCCAGCAGCGAGCGGGAGGGCCTTTCGGATACGCAGTATTTT.

This sequence joins TRBV19 and TRBJ2-7; the D gene is possibly TRBD1 (7 bases). Trimming shortened V by 10 bases and J by 1 base, and 14 bases separated the two germline ends. CDR3 length: 13 amino acids. The germline V gene has CDR1 LNHDA and CDR2 SQIVND (reference sequence). CDR3 in DNA: TGTGCCACCCAGGGGGGACAGTCCTACGAGCAGTACTTC. Translated: CATQGGQSYEQYF.

This chain joins TRBV12-3 or TRBV12-4 and TRBJ1-2, with a weak D call TRBD1 (6 bases). This CDR3 comprises 13 residues. V was shortened by 4 bases and J by 4 bases, with 10 bases between the two germline ends. CDR3 nucleotide sequence: TGTGCCAGCAGTTGGGAACAGGGCTATGGCTACACCTTC. Translation: CASSWEQGYGYTF.

The rearrangement uses TRBV2 and TRBJ2-7; the match to TRBD2 covers 7 bases. This CDR3 spans 12 amino acids. Germline V gives CDR1 SNHLY, CDR2 FYNNEI. V was clipped by 3 bases and J by 6 bases; unmatched bases: 2. This CDR3 is CASSDGGGEQYF. The CDR3 DNA reads TGTGCCAGCAGTGATGGGGGGGGCGAGCAGTACTTC.

This chain connects TRBV4-3 to TRBJ1-2; D gene unclear. The CDR3 runs 14 residues. Per the germline V gene, CDR1 is LGHNA and CDR2 is YSLEER. V lost 7 bases, J lost 7 bases, and 19 bases lay in between. In nucleotides, the CDR3 is TGCGCCAGCAAGGCCGGTCCCCTCGGCGGTGGCTACACCTTC. Translated, it gives CASKAGPLGGGYTF.

This rearrangement joins TRBV6-1 to TRBJ1-3; D remains ambiguous. This CDR3 region has 14 residues. Germline V gene lookup returns CDR1 MNHNS and CDR2 SASEGT. V lost 3 bases and J lost 6, with 12 bases in between. The CDR3 bases are TGTGCCAGCAGTGAGAGGGTGGACCTAAACACCATATATTTT. This codes for CASSERVDLNTIYF.

The rearrangement links TRBV5-1 to TRBJ2-7, with 7 bases matching TRBD1. This CDR3 has 14 residues. Germline trimming cut 4 bases from V and 4 bases from J; bases unmatched to any gene: 8. Germline CDR1 and CDR2: SGHRS and YFSETQ. The CDR3 bases are TGCGCCAGCAGCGCACGACAGGGCTCTTACGAGCAGTACTTC. Its translation is CASSARQGSYEQYF.

The rearrangement uses TRBV14 and TRBJ2-5; 7 bases fit TRBD1. The CDR3 runs 16 residues. In germline, CDR1 is SGHDN, CDR2 FVKESK. Germline trimming cut 1 base from V and 2 bases from J; bases unmatched to any gene: 7. DNA of the CDR3: TGTGCCAGCAGCCAAGGGGACAGACAAATACAAGAGACCCAGTACTTC. It codes for CASSQGDRQIQETQYF.

The V call is TRBV6-2 or TRBV6-3, the J call TRBJ2-7; possibly TRBD1 for D (6 bases). V was trimmed by 0 bases and J by 2 bases, leaving 23 bases between them. The CDR3 is made up of 19 amino acids. The germline V gene encodes CDR1 MNHEY and CDR2 SVGEGT. CDR3 DNA sequence: TGTGCCAGCAGTTACTCCGTACTAGACAAAAGGACAGAACCCTACGAGCAGTACTTC. Residues: CASSYSVLDKRTEPYEQYF.

The genes are TRBV9 and TRBJ2-1; 10 nucleotides match TRBD2. This CDR3 has 15 amino acids. With V trimmed by 0 bases and J by 8 bases, 5 bases remained unmatched. Germline V lookup: CDR1 SGDLS, CDR2 YYNGEE. The CDR3 nucleotides are TGTGCCAGCAGCGTAGCGCCTAGCGGGAGTGATGAGCAGTTCTTC. Its protein is CASSVAPSGSDEQFF.

V usage is TRBV6-5 and J usage is TRBJ2-5, with D possibly being TRBD2 (6 bases). CDR1 is MNHEY and CDR2 is SVGAGI in the germline V gene. This CDR3 region has 13 residues. V lost 4 bases and J 14 bases, leaving 20 bases between the germline ends. CDR3 sequence reads: CASSLSLGGGFYF. The DNA of the CDR3 is TGTGCCAGCAGTTTGAGCTTAGGAGGAGGGTTCTACTTC.